This TCR beta chain comes out of a study of cytomegalovirus exposure and HLA in healthy donors. Study summary: Within the Caucasian-associated ancestry cluster were around 80% of the roughly 400 genotyped donors.

60 Vbeta and 13 Jbeta primers were used in PCR. The protocol was immunoSEQ multiplex PCR, while the TCRdb copy is restricted to in-frame clones and leaves out a portion. The table records 85,000 to 130,000 clones, around a tenth of them present only once. This clone turned up a few times. No antigen is known for it. This CDR3 comprises 16 residues. In germline, CDR1 is SGHRS, CDR2 YFSETQ. Trimming removed 2 bases from V and 1 base from J, with 14 bases in between. Findings of the study overall: A later analysis showed that HLA-associated TCR beta chains had undergone more clonal expansion than equally common others. Listed as cytomegalovirus-associated were 150 or so TCR beta chains. It is likely that the observed cluster of highly shared sequence variants was a sequencing artifact.

The V and J genes are TRBV5-1 and TRBJ2-3; possible D gene TRBD2, 5 bases. This TCR derives from a man aged 35-49 years in good health and CMV-seropositive. The source material was PBMCs. The CDR3 nucleotides read TGCGCCAGCAGCTTTATTACCCCCGGGGGCACAGATACGCAGTATTTT. This encodes CASSFITPGGTDTQYF.